Below, 21 T cell receptor beta chains from the same sample are listed, as sequenced in a study of blood T cell repertoires in COVID-19. Assay used: immunoSEQ multiplex PCR; TCRdb lists only in-frame clones, some missing. The sample includes under 400,000 clones, approximately 89% of them seen just once. The sequenced sample consisted of peripheral blood. The receptors stem from a woman aged 60 to 75 with COVID-19, enrolled during active disease.

The rearrangement links TRBV5-1 to TRBJ2-5, with TRBD2 as a possible D gene (5 bases). The CDR3 runs to 18 residues. Germline V gives CDR1 SGHRS, CDR2 YFSETQ. The V and J ends lost 1 base and 7 bases respectively, with 26 bases between them. The CDR3 DNA follows: TGCGCCAGCAGCTTGAGACCTTTGTCAGAGTCCTACCGGGGGACCCAGTACTTC. Translating gives CASSLRPLSESYRGTQYF.

The CDR3 DNA reads TGTGCCAGCAGCTTAAGCCCGACAGGGAACACTGAAGCTTTCTTT. Protein sequence: CASSLSPTGNTEAFF. V gene TRBV7-3 combines with J gene TRBJ1-1; D perhaps matches TRBD1 (6 bases). The germline V gene encodes CDR1 SGHTA and CDR2 FQGTGA. The CDR3 length is 15 residues. Trimming pared 1 base from V and 1 base from J, leaving 10 bases between.

The rearrangement uses TRBV4-1 and TRBJ2-7; tentative D call: TRBD1 (5 bases). The V end lost 0 bases, the J end lost 6 bases, and 12 bases lay between the germline ends. CDR3 length: 14 amino acids. Germline V CDR1 and CDR2: MGHRA, YSYEKL. The CDR3 loop is CASSQDQGWAEQYF. CDR3 coding DNA: TGCGCCAGCAGCCAAGATCAGGGATGGGCCGAGCAGTACTTC.

The chain has TRBV6-5 and TRBJ2-5; 7 bases match TRBD2. Germline V gene data show CDR1 as MNHEY and CDR2 as SVGAGI. CDR3 length: 14 amino acids. J gave up 5 bases and V 6 bases, and 9 bases lay outside the gene matches. CDR3 sequence reads: CASSFRRGGETQYF. The CDR3 region has the DNA TGTGCCAGCAGCTTTCGGCGGGGAGGGGAGACCCAGTACTTC.

This clone was counted once. The chain is built from TRBV14 and TRBJ1-1; tentative D call: TRBD1 (5 bases). The CDR3 consists of 12 residues. Germline V gives CDR1 SGHDN, CDR2 FVKESK. V was clipped by 0 bases and J by 11 bases, with 10 bases between them. CDR3 residues: CASSQEGHFAFF. CDR3 DNA sequence: TGTGCCAGCAGCCAAGAAGGACACTTCGCTTTCTTT.

The rearrangement uses TRBV3-1 (or the pseudogene TRBV3-2) and TRBJ2-1, with D possibly TRBD2 on 6 matching bases. The CDR3 is made up of 14 amino acids. Germline-derived CDR1 and CDR2 are LGHDT and YNNKEL (reference sequence). V was pared by 2 bases and J by 2 bases, with 7 bases between. CDR3 coding DNA: TGTGCCAGCAGCCAACCGGGGGCCTACAATGAGCAGTTCTTC. Protein: CASSQPGAYNEQFF.

The chain joins TRBV5-6 to TRBJ1-1, with D tentatively TRBD1 (5 bases). Germline V gives CDR1 SGHDT, CDR2 YYEEEE. This CDR3 comprises 15 residues. V dropped 0 bases and J dropped 3 bases, with 12 bases sitting between them. DNA of the CDR3: TGTGCCAGCAGCTTGGGGGGCCCCCGGGACACTGAAGCTTTCTTT. It yields the protein CASSLGGPRDTEAFF.

The V call is TRBV6-6, the J call TRBJ1-6; D unclear. Germline loops: CDR1 MNHNY, CDR2 SVGAGI (reference sequence). Trimming took 6 bases from V and 7 from J, leaving 13 bases between them. CDR3 length: 14 amino acids. The CDR3, as DNA: TGTGCCAGCAGCCTTAGGGCGGGGAATTCACCCCTCCACTTT. This encodes CASSLRAGNSPLHF.

The chain employs TRBV9 and TRBJ2-7; the match to TRBD1 covers 7 bases. The CDR3 spans 13 residues. J gave up 1 base and V 2 bases, and 0 bases lay outside the gene matches. Looked up from germline, CDR1 is SGDLS and CDR2 is YYNGEE. CDR3 sequence (DNA): TGTGCCAGCAGCGTGGGACAGTCCTACGAGCAGTACTTC. It is translated as CASSVGQSYEQYF.

V usage is TRBV30 and J usage is TRBJ2-2; TRBD2 might be the D (5 bases). The V end lost 5 bases, the J end lost 5 bases, and 18 bases lay between the germline ends. This CDR3 is built from 15 residues. The germline V gene has CDR1 GTSNPN and CDR2 SVGIG (reference sequence). This CDR3 is CAWGFHGMGTGELFF. Written as DNA, the CDR3 is TGTGCCTGGGGTTTTCACGGGATGGGGACCGGGGAGCTGTTTTTT.

The V call is TRBV3-1 (or the pseudogene TRBV3-2), the J call TRBJ2-5, with a possible D match to TRBD2 (5 bases). The CDR3 length is 15 residues. Germline V gene sequence: CDR1 LGHDT, CDR2 YNNKEL (reference sequence). Between the trimmed V and J ends, which lost 4 bases and 5 bases, there was a span of 17 bases. CDR3 loop: CASSPRTPMGETQYF. DNA for the CDR3: TGTGCCAGCAGCCCTCGGACTCCCATGGGGGAGACCCAGTACTTC.

The CDR3: CASSLSGGSGTEAFF. The CDR3 DNA reads TGTGCCAGCAGCTTATCTGGGGGGTCGGGCACTGAAGCTTTCTTT. The J gene is TRBJ1-1, the V gene TRBV11-2, with D tentatively TRBD1 (5 bases). CDR1 SGHAT and CDR2 FQNNGV come from the germline V gene. The germline V and J ends were trimmed by 2 bases and 4 bases, with 14 bases remaining between them. CDR3 length: 15 amino acids.

The V call is TRBV6-4, the J call TRBJ2-1; D is ambiguous. CDR3 length equals 15 residues. Deletions cut 6 bases from V and 0 bases from J, with 12 bases between. Germline CDR1 MRHNA, CDR2 SNTAGT. This CDR3 reads CASSQTSSSYNEQFF. CDR3 DNA sequence: TGTGCCAGCAGCCAGACTTCGAGCTCCTACAATGAGCAGTTCTTC.

V usage is TRBV14 and J usage is TRBJ1-1; 7 bases line up with TRBD1. The CDR3 totals 16 residues. V was pared by 4 bases and J by 0 bases, with 8 bases of the junction left unmatched. In germline, CDR1 is SGHDN, CDR2 FVKESK. The CDR3 spells CASSPHRGTLNTEAFF. CDR3 nucleotides: TGTGCCAGCAGCCCTCACAGGGGTACCCTGAACACTGAAGCTTTCTTT.

The V call is TRBV13, the J call TRBJ2-7; 7 bases map to TRBD1. The CDR3 length is 16 residues. V trimming: 5 bases; J trimming: 0 bases; junction bases outside the gene matches: 10. CDR1 and CDR2 from the germline V gene are PRHDT and FYEKMQ (reference sequence). The CDR3 here is CASSKMTGQSSYEQYF. CDR3 sequence (DNA): TGTGCCAGCAGCAAAATGACAGGGCAAAGCTCCTACGAGCAGTACTTC.

The V and J genes are TRBV5-6 and TRBJ2-1; TRBD2 agrees at 9 bases. Germline V gene sequence: CDR1 SGHDT, CDR2 YYEEEE. The J segment lost 0 bases and the V segment lost 6 bases, leaving 7 bases of the junction unmatched. CDR3 size: 16 residues. CDR3 region: CASTSGGRFSYNEQFF. The CDR3 DNA reads as TGTGCCAGCACCAGCGGGGGGCGTTTCTCCTACAATGAGCAGTTCTTC.

The gene calls are TRBV12-5 and TRBJ1-2, with unresolved D. This CDR3 contains 15 residues. Germline loops: CDR1 LGHNT, CDR2 FRNRAP. V was clipped by 1 base and J by 4 bases, with 13 bases between them. The CDR3, as DNA: TGTGCTAGTGGTTTGGCCCCCGCTAGCTCCTATGGCTACACCTTC. Its translation is CASGLAPASSYGYTF.

The chain links TRBV7-3 to TRBJ1-1; maybe TRBD1 (6 bases). Germline CDR1 and CDR2: SGHTA and FQGTGA. The CDR3 is 14 residues long. V gave up 4 bases and J gave up 3 bases, with 12 bases separating them. The CDR3 sequence is CASSSQGDYTEAFF. CDR3 in DNA: TGTGCCAGCAGCTCACAGGGAGACTACACTGAAGCTTTCTTT.

V gene TRBV3-1 (or the pseudogene TRBV3-2) combines with J gene TRBJ2-3; TRBD2 aligns across 13 bases. Per the germline V gene, CDR1 is LGHDT and CDR2 is YNNKEL (reference sequence). CDR3 length: 16 amino acids. Trimming cost V 4 bases and J 2 bases; bases outside gene matches: 3. The CDR3 DNA reads TGTGCCAGCAGCCTAACTAGCGGGGGGGTCACAGATACGCAGTATTTT. Translation: CASSLTSGGVTDTQYF.

The chain combines TRBV10-3 with TRBJ2-7; 8 bases fit TRBD1. CDR1 is ENHRY, CDR2 SYGVKD, per germline. V was clipped by 10 bases and J by 4 bases; unmatched bases: 9. The CDR3 loop spans 13 amino acids. The CDR3 DNA reads TGTGCCACCACCGGGACAGGTTTTTACGAGCAGTACTTC. Translated: CATTGTGFYEQYF.

The chain uses TRBV6-6 and TRBJ1-1; weak D call: TRBD1 (5 bases). Trimming cost V 6 bases and J 7 bases, with 15 bases left between them. This CDR3 has 13 residues. Germline V CDR1 and CDR2: MNHNY, SVGAGI (reference sequence). CDR3 in amino acids: CASSLDKTVEAFF. The CDR3, as DNA: TGTGCCAGCAGCCTAGATAAGACAGTTGAAGCTTTCTTT.